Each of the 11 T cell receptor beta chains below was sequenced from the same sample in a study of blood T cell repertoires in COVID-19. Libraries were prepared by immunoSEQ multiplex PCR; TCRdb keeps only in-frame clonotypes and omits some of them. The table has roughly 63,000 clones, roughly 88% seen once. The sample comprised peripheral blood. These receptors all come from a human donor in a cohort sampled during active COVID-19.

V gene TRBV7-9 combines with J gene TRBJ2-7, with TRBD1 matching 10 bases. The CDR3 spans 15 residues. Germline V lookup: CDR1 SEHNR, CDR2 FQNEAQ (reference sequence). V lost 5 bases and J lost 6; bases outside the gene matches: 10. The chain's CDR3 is CASSPGQGRGGEQYF. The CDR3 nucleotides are TGTGCCAGCAGCCCGGGACAGGGGAGAGGGGGCGAGCAGTACTTC. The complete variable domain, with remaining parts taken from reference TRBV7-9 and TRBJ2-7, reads DTGVSQNPRHKITKRGQNVTFRCDPISEHNRLYWYRQTLGQGPEFLTYFQNEAQLEKSRLLSDRFSAERPKGSFSTLEIQRTEQGDSAMYLCASSPGQGRGGEQYFGPGTRLTVT.

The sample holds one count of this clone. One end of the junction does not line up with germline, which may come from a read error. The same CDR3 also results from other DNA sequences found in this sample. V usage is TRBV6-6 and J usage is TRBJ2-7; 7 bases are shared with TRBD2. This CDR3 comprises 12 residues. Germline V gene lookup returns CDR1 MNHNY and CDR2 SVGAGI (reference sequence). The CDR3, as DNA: TGTGCCAGTAGCCCTGCGGGGGAGGAGCCGTACTTC. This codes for CASSPAGEEPYF.

Here the CDR3 reads CASSGVSGTAGNTIYF. Written as DNA, the CDR3 is TGTGCCAGTAGTGGAGTATCCGGGACAGCTGGAAACACCATATATTTT. The chain couples TRBV19 to TRBJ1-3; 7 positions agree with TRBD1. The CDR3 extends over 16 amino acids. Germline V CDR1 and CDR2: LNHDA, SQIVND (reference sequence). V lost 5 bases, J lost 2 bases, and 9 bases stayed unmatched.

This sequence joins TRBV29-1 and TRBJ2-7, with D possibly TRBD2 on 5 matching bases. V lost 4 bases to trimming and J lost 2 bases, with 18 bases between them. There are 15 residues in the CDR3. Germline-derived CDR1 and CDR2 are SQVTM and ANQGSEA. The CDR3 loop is CSVAHKAGLAYEQYF. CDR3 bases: TGCAGCGTTGCTCATAAGGCGGGTTTAGCCTACGAGCAGTACTTC.

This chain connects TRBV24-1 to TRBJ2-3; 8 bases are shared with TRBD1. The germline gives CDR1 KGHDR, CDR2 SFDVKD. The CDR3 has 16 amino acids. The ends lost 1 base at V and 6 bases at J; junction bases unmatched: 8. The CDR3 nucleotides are TGTGCCACCAGTGATTTCCCTAGACAGGGGACCGATACGCAGTATTTT. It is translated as CATSDFPRQGTDTQYF.

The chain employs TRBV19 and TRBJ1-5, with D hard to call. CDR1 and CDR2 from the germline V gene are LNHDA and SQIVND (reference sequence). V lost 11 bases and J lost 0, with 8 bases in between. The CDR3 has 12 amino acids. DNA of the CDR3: TGTGCCGGGAGGTATAGCAATCAGCCCCAGCATTTT. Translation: CAGRYSNQPQHF.

Here the CDR3 DNA reads TGTGCCCCCGAACAGGGGGCAGAGTCACCCCTCCACTTT. This gives the protein CAPEQGAESPLHF. This chain joins TRBV11-3 and TRBJ1-6, with 9 bases aligning to TRBD1. Germline lookup yields CDR1 SGHNT and CDR2 YENEEA. V trimming: 11 bases; J trimming: 10 bases; junction bases outside the gene matches: 9. The CDR3 is 13 residues long.

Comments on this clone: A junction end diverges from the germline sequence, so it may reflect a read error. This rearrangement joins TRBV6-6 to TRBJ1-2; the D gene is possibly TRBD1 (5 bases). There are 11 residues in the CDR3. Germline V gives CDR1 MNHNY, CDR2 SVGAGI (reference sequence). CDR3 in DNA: TGTGCCAGCAGTTACTCCAGGACAATAGCCTTC. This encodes CASSYSRTIAF.

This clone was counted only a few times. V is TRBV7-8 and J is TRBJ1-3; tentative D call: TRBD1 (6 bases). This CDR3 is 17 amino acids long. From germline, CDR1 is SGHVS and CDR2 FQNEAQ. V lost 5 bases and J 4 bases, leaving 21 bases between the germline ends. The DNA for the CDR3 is TGTGCCAGCAGCCTCGGGAGGATACAGGGTTCGGGAAACACCATATATTTT. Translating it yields CASSLGRIQGSGNTIYF.

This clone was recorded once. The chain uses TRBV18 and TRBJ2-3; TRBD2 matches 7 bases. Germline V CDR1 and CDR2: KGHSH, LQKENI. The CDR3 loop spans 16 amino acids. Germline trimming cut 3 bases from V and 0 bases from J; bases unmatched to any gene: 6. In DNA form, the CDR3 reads TGTGCCAGCTCACCTGCCCGGACTAGTAGCACAGATACGCAGTATTTT. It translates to CASSPARTSSTDTQYF.

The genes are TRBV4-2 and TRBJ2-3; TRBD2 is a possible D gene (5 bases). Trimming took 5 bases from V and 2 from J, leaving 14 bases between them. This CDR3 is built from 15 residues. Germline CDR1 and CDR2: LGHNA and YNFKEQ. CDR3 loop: CASSGSTTPTDTQYF. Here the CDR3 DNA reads TGTGCCAGCAGCGGATCGACTACTCCCACAGATACGCAGTATTTT.